The rows below give T cell receptor beta chains drawn from one sample of a study of blood T cells in healthy people across ages. MiXCR, applied by TCRdb to the 5' RACE reads, yields one record per CDR3 protein. The profile shows about 1.4 million distinct CDR3 sequences, around 59% of them singletons. The sequencing input was blood. The receptors here all came from a man between 18 and 29 years old in good health. Both conserved end residues are part of each CDR3. A D gene is named only where the DNA matches it firmly. Size tells how often a clone was seen (once, few, many) or the class of an expanded clone, and some rows leave it out.

j_gene | d_gene | v_gene | abundance | CDR3nt | CDR3aa
TRBJ2-3 | NA | TRBV12-5 | few | TGTGCTAGTGCCCCGGGGTCAGATACGCAGTATTTT | CASAPGSDTQYF
TRBJ2-5 | TRBD2 | TRBV4-1 | few | TGCGCCAGCAGCCAGCTACCCTTACTAGCGGGAGTTCGGTTAGAGACCCAGTACTTC | CASSQLPLLAGVRLETQYF
TRBJ2-1 | TRBD2 | TRBV2 | NA | TGTGCCAGACAGGGACTAGCGGGGGGAGATGAGCAGTTCTTC | CARQGLAGGDEQFF
TRBJ2-3 | TRBD2 | TRBV5-5 | NA | TGTGCCAGCAGCCGAGGACTAGCGGGAGGGTCAGATACGCAGTATTTT | CASSRGLAGGSDTQYF
TRBJ1-2 | NA | TRBV5-5 | NA | TGTGCCAGCACGGGTGGGGGTTACTATGGCTACACCTTC | CASTGGGYYGYTF
TRBJ2-1 | NA | TRBV6-5 | few | TGTGCCAGCAGACGTCAGGGGACGTACAATGAGCAGTTCTTC | CASRRQGTYNEQFF
TRBJ1-1 | TRBD1 | TRBV5-1 | NA | TGCGCCAGCAGCTCCCGACAGGGGGCTCGGGGCACTGAAGCTTTCTTT | CASSSRQGARGTEAFF
TRBJ1-2 | NA | TRBV29-1 | NA | TGCAGCGTTGAAGAAATAGGGGGCTACACCTTC | CSVEEIGGYTF
TRBJ2-6 | NA | TRBV7-6 | NA | TGTGCCAGCAGCCCCTCGGTGGGAGCGGCTGGGGCCAACGTCCTGACTTTC | CASSPSVGAAGANVLTF
TRBJ2-7 | TRBD1 | TRBV12-3/TRBV12-4 | NA | TGTGCCAGCAAACCGGGACAGTTGGACGAGCAGTACTTC | CASKPGQLDEQYF
TRBJ2-2 | NA | TRBV3-1 | few | TGTGCCAGCAGCCATCGGGGCAGGGGTGCCACCGGGGAGCTGTTTTTT | CASSHRGRGATGELFF
TRBJ1-2 | NA | TRBV15 | few | TGTGCCACCAGCCCTGACCTTAACTATGGCTACACCTTC | CATSPDLNYGYTF
TRBJ2-7 | TRBD2 | TRBV2 | NA | TGTGCCAGCAGTGATCCTCGGACTAGCGGGAGCAGGGACGAGCAGTACTTC | CASSDPRTSGSRDEQYF
TRBJ2-1 | TRBD1 | TRBV4-1 | once | TGCGCCAGCAGCCAAGATTCACAGGGGGCTATCTACAATGAGCAGTTCTTC | CASSQDSQGAIYNEQFF
TRBJ2-5 | NA | TRBV14 | NA | TGTGCCAGCAGCACCCACCGGGACACTCAAGAGACCCAGTACTTC | CASSTHRDTQETQYF
TRBJ2-5 | TRBD2 | TRBV20-1 | NA | TGCAGTGCTTCTAGAGCCTTAGACGCGACACAACTAGCGGGGGGGCGGGAGACCCAGTACTTC | CSASRALDATQLAGGRETQYF
TRBJ2-1 | NA | TRBV14 | NA | TGTGCCAGCAGCCCCGGGCCCCACCTAGGCGATGAGCAGTTCTTC | CASSPGPHLGDEQFF
TRBJ2-1 | NA | TRBV15 | few | TGTGCCACCAGCAGAACAGGAAACAACAATGAGCAGTTCTTC | CATSRTGNNNEQFF
TRBJ2-2 | NA | TRBV4-1 | NA | TGCGCCAGCAGCCAAGAGGCCTTAGCGGTCGGGGAGCTGTTTTTT | CASSQEALAVGELFF
TRBJ2-5 | TRBD2 | TRBV9 | NA | TGTGCCAGCAGCACCGAATTGGATACTAGCGGGGGGGCGTCGTACTTC | CASSTELDTSGGASYF
TRBJ1-4 | TRBD1 | TRBV2 | NA | TGTGCCACAGGACCGGGACAGTGGGAAAAACTGTTTTTT | CATGPGQWEKLFF
TRBJ2-6 | NA | TRBV12-5 | NA | TGTGCTAGTGGTTTGCCCAGGGGATCTGGGGCCAACGTCCTGACTTTC | CASGLPRGSGANVLTF
TRBJ2-7 | NA | TRBV15 | NA | TGTGCCACCAGCAGAGCCGGGGCAGCCTACGAGCAGTACTTC | CATSRAGAAYEQYF
TRBJ2-1 | NA | TRBV6-5 | NA | TGTGCCAGCACCCCCACAATACGCCTCCCAAACAATGATCAGTTCTTC | CASTPTIRLPNNDQFF
TRBJ2-3 | TRBD2 | TRBV10-3 | NA | TGTGCCATCAGTGGAGGGACTAGTGCCACAGATACGCAGTATTTT | CAISGGTSATDTQYF
TRBJ2-5 | NA | TRBV5-1 | few | TGCGCCAGCAGCTTGGCATTTACTGGGAGGTTCCAAGAGACCCAGTACTTC | CASSLAFTGRFQETQYF
TRBJ2-7 | TRBD2 | TRBV6-2/TRBV6-3 | many | TGTGCCAGCAGTCCCAGCGGGGGGGCCGCATACGAGCAGTACTTC | CASSPSGGAAYEQYF
TRBJ2-7 | TRBD2 | TRBV7-9 | NA | TGTGCCAGCAGCCCAAGAATGGCTAGCGGGAGCAACGAGCAGTACTTC | CASSPRMASGSNEQYF